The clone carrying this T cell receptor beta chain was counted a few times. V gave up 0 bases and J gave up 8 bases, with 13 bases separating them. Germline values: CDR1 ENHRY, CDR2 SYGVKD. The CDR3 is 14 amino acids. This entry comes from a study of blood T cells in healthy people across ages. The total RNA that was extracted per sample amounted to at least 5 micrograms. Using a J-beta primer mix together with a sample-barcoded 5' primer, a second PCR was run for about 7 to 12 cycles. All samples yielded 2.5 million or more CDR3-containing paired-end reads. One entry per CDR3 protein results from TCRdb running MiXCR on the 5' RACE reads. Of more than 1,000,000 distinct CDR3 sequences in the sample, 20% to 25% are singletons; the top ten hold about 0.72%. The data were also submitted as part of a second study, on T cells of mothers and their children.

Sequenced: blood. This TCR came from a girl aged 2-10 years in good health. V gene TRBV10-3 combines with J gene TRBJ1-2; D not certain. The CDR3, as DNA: TGTGCCATCAGTGAGTCAGGGTCCATTGCAGGCTACACCTTC. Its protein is CAISESGSIAGYTF.